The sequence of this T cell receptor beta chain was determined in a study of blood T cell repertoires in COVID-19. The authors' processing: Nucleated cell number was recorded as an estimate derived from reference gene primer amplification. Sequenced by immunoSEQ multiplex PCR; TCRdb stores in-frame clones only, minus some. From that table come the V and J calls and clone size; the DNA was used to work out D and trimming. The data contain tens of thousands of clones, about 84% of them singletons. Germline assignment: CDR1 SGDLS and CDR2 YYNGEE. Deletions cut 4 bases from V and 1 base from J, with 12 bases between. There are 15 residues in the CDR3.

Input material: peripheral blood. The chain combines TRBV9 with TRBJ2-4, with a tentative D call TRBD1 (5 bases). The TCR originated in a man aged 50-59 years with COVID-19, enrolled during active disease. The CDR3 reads CASSPSRQAKNIQYF. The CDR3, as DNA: TGTGCCAGCAGCCCCTCTCGACAGGCCAAAAACATTCAGTACTTC.